Shown below are 3 T cell receptor beta chains from a single sample sequenced in a study of T cell changes during pregnancy in multiple sclerosis. TCRdb's table, derived via immunoSEQ multiplex PCR, lists solely in-frame clones and lacks some. The sample includes roughly 60,000 clones, around 96% of them seen just once. The sample here was CD8+ T cells from peripheral blood mononuclear cells, taken after pregnancy. The source is a female donor with multiple sclerosis, enrolled in a pregnancy study.

The chain combines TRBV6-1 with TRBJ1-5; D remains unclear. The CDR3 consists of 13 residues. CDR1 is MNHNS, CDR2 SASEGT, per germline. V was cut by 2 bases and J by 6 bases, with 8 bases left in between. The CDR3 DNA reads TGTGCCAGCAGTGAATCCTCGGGTCAGCCCCAGCATTTT. It encodes CASSESSGQPQHF.

This chain connects TRBV9 to TRBJ2-2; a weak D match, TRBD1 (5 bases). This CDR3 spans 16 amino acids. CDR1 is SGDLS, CDR2 YYNGEE, per germline. Deletions cut 0 bases from V and 2 bases from J, with 11 bases between. The CDR3 DNA reads as TGTGCCAGCAGCGTAGTGTCAGGGTTAAACACCGGGGAGCTGTTTTTT. Its protein product is CASSVVSGLNTGELFF.

The rearrangement links TRBV16 to TRBJ2-2; D is unresolved. The V end lost 1 base, the J end lost 5 bases, and 5 bases lay between the germline ends. This CDR3 is built from 13 residues. Germline values: CDR1 KGHSY, CDR2 FQNENV. The CDR3 bases are TGTGCCAGCAGCCAATTTAAAACCGGGGAGCTGTTTTTT. Its protein product is CASSQFKTGELFF. Together with reference TRBV16 and TRBJ2-2, the CDR3 gives the full variable domain: GEEVAQTPKHLVRGEGQKAKLYCAPIKGHSYVFWYQQVLKNEFKFLISFQNENVFDETGMPKERFSAKCLPNSPCSLEIQATKLEDSAVYFCASSQFKTGELFFGEGSRLTVL.